What follows are 11 T cell receptor beta chains derived from one specimen sequenced in a study of blood T cell repertoires in COVID-19. Assay used: immunoSEQ multiplex PCR; TCRdb lists only in-frame clones, some missing. Among about 190,000 clones listed, around 89% were seen once. The sequenced material came from peripheral blood. The source is a woman aged 30 to 39 with acute or convalescent COVID-19.

This clone appeared once. V and J are TRBV12-3 or TRBV12-4 and TRBJ1-3; D is unclear. V shed 4 bases and J shed 0 bases, with 4 bases lying between them. CDR3 length: 13 residues. The CDR3 region is CASSSLSGNTIYF. The DNA of the CDR3 is TGTGCCAGCAGTTCTCTCTCTGGAAACACCATATATTTT.

Of note for this clone: The same CDR3 is also encoded by other DNA sequences in this sample. The J gene is TRBJ2-3, the V gene TRBV5-1, with D possibly TRBD1 on 5 matching bases. Germline V gene data show CDR1 as SGHRS and CDR2 as YFSETQ. The V end lost 4 bases, the J end lost 1 base, and 7 bases lay between the germline ends. This CDR3 contains 13 residues. For the CDR3, the DNA is TGCGCCAGCAGCCTACAGGGCACAGATACGCAGTATTTT. Translated, it gives CASSLQGTDTQYF. Combining the CDR3 with reference TRBV5-1 and TRBJ2-3 gives the whole variable domain KAGVTQTPRYLIKTRGQQVTLSCSPISGHRSVSWYQQTPGQGLQFLFEYFSETQRNKGNFPGRFSGRQFSNSRSEMNVSTLELGDSALYLCASSLQGTDTQYFGPGTRLTVL.

The V gene is TRBV5-6, the J gene TRBJ2-1; D might be TRBD2 (6 bases). This CDR3 comprises 14 residues. Trimming took off 6 bases at V and 8 bases at J, with 18 bases between the two ends. The germline gives CDR1 SGHDT, CDR2 YYEEEE. The CDR3 region is CASTHLTSSHEQFF. CDR3 bases: TGTGCCAGCACCCACTTGACTAGTAGTCATGAGCAGTTCTTC.

V gene TRBV7-6 combines with J gene TRBJ1-6, with TRBD1 matching over 11 bases. V shed 5 bases and J 10 bases; nucleotides not matched to a gene: 7. The CDR3 spans 15 residues. Germline V lookup: CDR1 SGHVS, CDR2 FNYEAQ. This chain's CDR3 is CASSPSGTGGSPLHF. As DNA, the CDR3 is TGTGCCAGCAGCCCCTCCGGGACAGGGGGGTCACCCCTCCACTTT.

The V call is TRBV9, the J call TRBJ1-2; TRBD1 matches at 7 bases. J lost 8 bases, V lost 4 bases, and 14 bases had no gene match. CDR1 SGDLS and CDR2 YYNGEE come from the germline V gene. The CDR3 loop spans 15 amino acids. In DNA, the CDR3 is TGTGCCAGCAGCCCCCGACAGGGACCCACCACCGGCTACACCTTC. It codes for CASSPRQGPTTGYTF.

This chain links TRBV9 with TRBJ2-7; D gene unclear. In germline, CDR1 is SGDLS, CDR2 YYNGEE. This CDR3 has 14 residues. V lost 5 bases, J lost 3 bases, and 15 bases lay in between. The CDR3 bases are TGTGCCAGCAGAGGTCTAGATCCCTGCTACGAGCAGTACTTC. Amino acids: CASRGLDPCYEQYF.

This clone was seen a single time. CDR3 coding DNA: TGTGCCAGCAGGACAAACAGGGGGCTGTCACGCGAGCAGTACTTC. It encodes CASRTNRGLSREQYF. V gene TRBV28 combines with J gene TRBJ2-7; TRBD1 matches 9 bases. Germline V gene lookup returns CDR1 MDHEN and CDR2 SYDVKM. The length of the CDR3 is 15 residues. J gave up 6 bases and V 6 bases, and 12 bases lay outside the gene matches.

V is TRBV5-1 and J is TRBJ1-1, with TRBD1 matching over 8 bases. Germline values: CDR1 SGHRS, CDR2 YFSETQ. Trimming cost V 2 bases and J 8 bases; bases outside gene matches: 14. The CDR3 covers 16 residues. The CDR3 here is CASSFLGHGTGTEAFF. As DNA, the CDR3 is TGCGCCAGCAGCTTCCTCGGTCATGGGACAGGCACCGAAGCTTTCTTT.

The CDR3 DNA follows: TGTGCCAGCAGCTTGCGGGTCGACGCAGATACGCAGTATTTT. Translating gives CASSLRVDADTQYF. The V gene is TRBV5-4, the J gene TRBJ2-3, with D unresolved. Per the germline V gene, CDR1 is SGHNT and CDR2 is YYREEE (reference sequence). There are 14 residues in the CDR3. Deletions cut 1 base from V and 4 bases from J, with 10 bases between.

The chain recombines TRBV6-5 with TRBJ2-3; tentatively, D is TRBD2 (5 bases). This CDR3 region has 13 residues. V was shortened by 6 bases and J by 0 bases, with 7 bases between the two germline ends. Germline V lookup: CDR1 MNHEY, CDR2 SVGAGI. DNA of the CDR3: TGTGCCAGCAGCAGCGGAAGCACAGATACGCAGTATTTT. Its translation is CASSSGSTDTQYF.

The genes are TRBV12-3 or TRBV12-4 and TRBJ2-7, with D unresolved. V was pared by 6 bases and J by 0 bases, with 9 bases between. This CDR3 region has 13 residues. The CDR3 loop is CASSPYRSYEQYF. CDR3 bases: TGTGCCAGCAGCCCCTACCGCTCCTACGAGCAGTACTTC.